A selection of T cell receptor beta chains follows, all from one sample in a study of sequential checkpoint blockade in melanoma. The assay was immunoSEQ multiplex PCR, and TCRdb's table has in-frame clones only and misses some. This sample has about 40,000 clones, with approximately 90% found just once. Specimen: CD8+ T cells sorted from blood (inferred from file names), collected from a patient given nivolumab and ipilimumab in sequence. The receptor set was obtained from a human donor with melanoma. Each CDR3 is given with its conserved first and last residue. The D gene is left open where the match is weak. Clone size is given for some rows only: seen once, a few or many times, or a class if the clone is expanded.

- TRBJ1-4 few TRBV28 TGTGCCAGCAGTCCGCAGGGGAAGGAAAAACTGTTTTTT CASSPQGKEKLFF
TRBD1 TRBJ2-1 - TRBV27 TGTGCCAGCAGTTTATCCACAGGGGGTGACAATGAGCAGTTCTTC CASSLSTGGDNEQFF
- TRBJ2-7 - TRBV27 TGTGCCAGCAGTTTGAGGGACTCCTACGAGCAGTACTTC CASSLRDSYEQYF
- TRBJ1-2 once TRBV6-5 TGTGCCAGCAGTTACTCGGGGGGAGAGGGCTACACCTTC CASSYSGGEGYTF
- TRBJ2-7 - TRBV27 TGTGCCAGCAGTCCTCTGACAGGCCTAGAGTACGAGCAGTACTTC CASSPLTGLEYEQYF
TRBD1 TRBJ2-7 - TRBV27 TGTGCCAGCAGCCCGGGACAGGGGCTTTACGAGCAGTACTTC CASSPGQGLYEQYF
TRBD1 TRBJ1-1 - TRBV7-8 TGTGCCAGCAGCTTCCGACAGGGGGCGCTTACTGAAGCTTTCTTT CASSFRQGALTEAFF
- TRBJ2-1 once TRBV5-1 TGCGCCAGCGCTAACGTGGGCGAGCAGTTCTTC CASANVGEQFF
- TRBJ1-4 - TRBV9 TGTGCCAGCAGCACCCTAAGGGGAGAAAAACTGTTTTTT CASSTLRGEKLFF
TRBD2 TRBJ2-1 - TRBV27 TGTGCCAGCAGCTCTAGCGGGAGCTACAATGAGCAGTTCTTC CASSSSGSYNEQFF
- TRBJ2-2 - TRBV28 TGTGCCAGCAGTTTATACAGGGACGGCACCGGGGAGCTGTTTTTT CASSLYRDGTGELFF
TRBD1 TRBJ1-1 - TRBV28 TGTGCCAGCAGTTCCACGGACAGGGCCCTGAACACTGAAGCTTTCTTT CASSSTDRALNTEAFF
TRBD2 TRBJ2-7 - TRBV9 TGTGCCAGCAGCGTAGGTGCGGGAGCTTCCTACGAGCAGTACTTC CASSVGAGASYEQYF
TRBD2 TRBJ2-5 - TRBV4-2 TGTGCCAGCAGGGCTAGCGGGAGCCCCGGGGAGACCCAGTACTTC CASRASGSPGETQYF
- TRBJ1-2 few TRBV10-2 TGCGCCAGCAGTGAGTCCGGGGGGCCTGGCTACACCTTC CASSESGGPGYTF
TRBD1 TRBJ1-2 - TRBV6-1 TGTGCCAGCAGTCCGACAGGGACGCACTATGGCTACACCTTC CASSPTGTHYGYTF
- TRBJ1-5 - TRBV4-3 TGCGCCAGCAGTCAAGGGGCAGGGGAACAGCCCCAGCATTTT CASSQGAGEQPQHF
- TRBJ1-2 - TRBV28 TGTGCCAGCAGTTTTTCAGGGGATGGCTCTGGCTACACCTTC CASSFSGDGSGYTF
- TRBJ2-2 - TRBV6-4 TGTGCCAGCAGTGAGAATAGCGGGAACACCGGGGAGCTGTTTTTT CASSENSGNTGELFF
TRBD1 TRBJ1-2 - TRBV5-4 TGTGCCAGCAGCTTGGCGGGACAGGGATTCAACTATGGCTACACCTTC CASSLAGQGFNYGYTF
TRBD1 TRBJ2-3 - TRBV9 TGTGCCAGCAGCCCACAGGGGTTAAGCGATACGCAGTATTTT CASSPQGLSDTQYF
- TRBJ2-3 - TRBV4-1 TGCGCCAGCAGCCAAGACACAGGCCCCACTACGCAGTATTTT CASSQDTGPTTQYF
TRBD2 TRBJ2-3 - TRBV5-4 TGTGCCAGCAGCTTTCTAACTAGCGGAAGAACAGATACGCAGTATTTT CASSFLTSGRTDTQYF
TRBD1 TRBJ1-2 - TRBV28 TGTGCCAGCAGTGACCATGGTGAGGGGGCGCGTAACTATGGCTACACCTTC CASSDHGEGARNYGYTF
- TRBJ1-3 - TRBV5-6 TGTGCCAGCAGCTTAGCAGGGTCCGGAAACACCATATATTTT CASSLAGSGNTIYF
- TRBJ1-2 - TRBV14 TGTGCCAGCAGCCACCTTCCGACAGCAAGTCCTAACTATGGCTACACCTTC CASSHLPTASPNYGYTF
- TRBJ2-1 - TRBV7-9 TGTGCCAGCACCTCGGGTGGCAATGAGCAGTTCTTC CASTSGGNEQFF
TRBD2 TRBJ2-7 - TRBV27 TGTGCCAGCACCCCAATACACTCTAGCGGGAGTTTCTACGAGCAGTACTTC CASTPIHSSGSFYEQYF
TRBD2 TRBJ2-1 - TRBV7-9 TGTGCCAGCAGCAACCGAATGGGGACTAGCGTCTACAATGAGCAGTTCTTC CASSNRMGTSVYNEQFF
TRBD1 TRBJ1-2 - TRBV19 TGTGCCAGCCGGACAGGGCTTGGCTACACCTTC CASRTGLGYTF
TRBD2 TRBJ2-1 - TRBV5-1 TGCGCCAGCAGCTTCCTAGCGGCCCACAATGAGCAGTTCTTC CASSFLAAHNEQFF
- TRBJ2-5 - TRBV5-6 TGTGCCAGCAGCCTGGGAAGTTTCGCGGCCCAGTACTTC CASSLGSFAAQYF
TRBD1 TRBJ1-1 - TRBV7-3 TGTGCCGCCCAGGGGGCGAACACTGAAGCTTTCTTT CAAQGANTEAFF
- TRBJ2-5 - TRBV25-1 TGTGCCAGCAGTCTAGAGACCCAGTACTTC CASSLETQYF
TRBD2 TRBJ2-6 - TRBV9 TGTGCCAGCAGCGTAGTGGATGCGGGCGGGAGATCTGGGGCCAACGTCCTGACTTTC CASSVVDAGGRSGANVLTF
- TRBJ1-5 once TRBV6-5 TGTGCCAGCAGTTACTCGTATAGCCAGCCCCAGCATTTT CASSYSYSQPQHF
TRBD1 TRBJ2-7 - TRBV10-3 TGTGCCATCAGTGTCCTGACAGGGGTGACCTACGAGCAGTACTTC CAISVLTGVTYEQYF
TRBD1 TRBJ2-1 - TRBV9 TGTGCCAGCAGCGCCACAGGGGGCAATGAGCAGTTCTTC CASSATGGNEQFF
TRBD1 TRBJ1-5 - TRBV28 TGTGCCAACGGGGACAGGGTCTATAGCAATCAGCCCCAGCATTTT CANGDRVYSNQPQHF
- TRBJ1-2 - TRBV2 TGTGCCAGCAGTGAATTGCGGGGCTACACCTTC CASSELRGYTF
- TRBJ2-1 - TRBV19 TGTGCCAGTAGTCTTGGACTCTACAATGAGCAGTTCTTC CASSLGLYNEQFF
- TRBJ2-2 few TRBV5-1 TGCGCCAGCTACGCTAGCAATGGGAACACCGGGGAGCTGTTTTTT CASYASNGNTGELFF
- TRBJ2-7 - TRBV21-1 TGTGCCAACCGGACTTTGTCCTACGAGCAGTACTTC CANRTLSYEQYF
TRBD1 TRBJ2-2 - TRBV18 TGTGCCAGCTCACCTCGGGACAGGAAGAACACCGGGGAGCTGTTTTTT CASSPRDRKNTGELFF
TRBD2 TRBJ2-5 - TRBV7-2 TGTGCCAGCAGCTTAGCGGGAGGGCCGAGGGAGACCCAGTACTTC CASSLAGGPRETQYF
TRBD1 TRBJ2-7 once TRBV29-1 TGCAGCGTGAGGACAGGGTCCTACGAGCAGTACTTC CSVRTGSYEQYF
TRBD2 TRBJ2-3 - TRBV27 TGTGCCAGCAAAGATACTAGCGGGAGGGCAGCAGATACGCAGTATTTT CASKDTSGRAADTQYF
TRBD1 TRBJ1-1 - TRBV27 TGTGCCAGCGGTCCAGGTCCCGGGACAGTGAACACTGAAGCTTTCTTT CASGPGPGTVNTEAFF
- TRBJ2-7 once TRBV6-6 TGTGCCAGCAGTGATTCAGCCTACGAGCAGTACTTC CASSDSAYEQYF
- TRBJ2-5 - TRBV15 TGTGCCACCAGCACCAGGGGATTTGAGACCCAGTACTTC CATSTRGFETQYF
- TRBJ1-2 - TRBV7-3 TGTGCCAGCAGCCCGGTGGGGGGAGGCTATGGCTACACCTTC CASSPVGGGYGYTF
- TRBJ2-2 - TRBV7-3 TGTGCCAGCAGCTTAGGGGGCGGGTACACCGGGGAGCTGTTTTTT CASSLGGGYTGELFF
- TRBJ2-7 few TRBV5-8 TGTGCCAGCAGCTTGGATCCAGGGCCCTACGAGCAGTACTTC CASSLDPGPYEQYF
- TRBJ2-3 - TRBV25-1 TGTGCCAGCAGTACCCGGGAGTACACAGATACGCAGTATTTT CASSTREYTDTQYF
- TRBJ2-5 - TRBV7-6 TGTGCCAGCAGCTTAGTTGGTAACGGCCAAGAGACCCAGTACTTC CASSLVGNGQETQYF
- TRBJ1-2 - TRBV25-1 TGTGCCACCTGGGTAGGGGCTCATGGCTACACCTTC CATWVGAHGYTF
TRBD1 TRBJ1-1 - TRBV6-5 TGTGCCAGCAGCCCTCAGGGGGCTGAAGCTTTCTTT CASSPQGAEAFF
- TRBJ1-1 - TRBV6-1 TGTGCCAGCAGTGAAGTTCGGGTATGGGACACTGAAGCTTTCTTT CASSEVRVWDTEAFF